The entry that follows covers one T cell receptor (beta chain) sequence. Its antigen is not identified. Repertoires were generated with immunoSEQ multiplex PCR, while TCRdb's copy carries only in-frame clones and drops some. The sample records roughly 140,000 clones, around 94% being singletons. The sample originates from a study of T cell responses to AZD1222 COVID-19 vaccine. Background on the study: Recipients boosted at about 4 weeks or about 12 weeks are pooled.

Trimming cost V 4 bases and J 5 bases, with 12 bases left between them. The CDR3 runs 15 residues. The V gene's germline CDR1 is LGHDT and CDR2 YNNKEL (reference sequence). Overall study findings and caveats: The span of vaccine-associated CD4 TCRs extended across spike, with dominance at 160-218 and 743-854.

The J gene is TRBJ1-6, the V gene TRBV3-1 (or the pseudogene TRBV3-2); unclear D gene. This clonotype originated in an adult in good health. The material was peripheral blood, obtained on day 0 of AZD1222 vaccination. The chain's CDR3 is CASSPRRPDNSPLHF. The CDR3 DNA reads as TGTGCCAGCAGCCCGAGGCGGCCAGATAATTCACCCCTCCACTTT.